This passage covers 27 T cell receptor beta chains from one sample sequenced in a study of PD-1 blockade in classical Hodgkin lymphoma. All the patients suffered relapse after autologous stem cell transplantation, and brentuximab vedotin exposure differed. Measured with immunoSEQ multiplex PCR; TCRdb has only the in-frame clones, and not every one. The table shows over 90,000 clones, with 89% occurring only once. The material sequenced was peripheral blood mononuclear cells (PBMCs), taken before the second cycle of nivolumab. The receptor source for this set is a human donor with classical Hodgkin lymphoma.

The V call is TRBV28, the J call TRBJ2-3, with unresolved D. Trimming left V 6 bases short and J 0 bases short, with 4 bases between. The CDR3 contains 12 residues. The germline V gene has CDR1 MDHEN and CDR2 SYDVKM. In nucleotides, the CDR3 is TGTGCCAGCAGCACTAGCACAGATACGCAGTATTTT. Translating it yields CASSTSTDTQYF.

The chain employs TRBV29-1 and TRBJ2-7; 7 nucleotides line up with TRBD1. V lost 3 bases, J lost 6 bases, and 8 bases stayed unmatched. This CDR3 region has 13 residues. Germline V gene data show CDR1 as SQVTM and CDR2 as ANQGSEA. The CDR3 protein is CSVEGDSLVEQYF. The CDR3 DNA follows: TGCAGCGTTGAGGGGGACAGCCTCGTCGAGCAGTACTTC.

This clone came up once. The chain is built from TRBV6-1 and TRBJ2-7, with D possibly being TRBD1 or TRBD2 (5 bases each). The V gene's germline CDR1 is MNHNS and CDR2 SASEGT. This CDR3 comprises 14 residues. The V end lost 4 bases, the J end lost 4 bases, and 14 bases lay between the germline ends. CDR3 amino acids: CASSGPGRSYEQYF. The CDR3, as DNA: TGTGCCAGCAGTGGGCCGGGACGGTCATACGAGCAGTACTTC.

This clone was found a few times. The chain joins TRBV14 to TRBJ1-6; 8 bases are a match to TRBD1. CDR1 is SGHDN and CDR2 is FVKESK in the germline V gene. J was trimmed by 11 bases and V by 4 bases; bases with no gene match: 13. The CDR3 contains 16 residues. The CDR3 here is CASSPLGTGKVAPLHF. DNA for the CDR3: TGTGCCAGCAGCCCGCTCGGGACAGGAAAAGTTGCACCCCTCCACTTT.

The genes are TRBV7-6 and TRBJ1-1; unclear D gene. CDR1 and CDR2 (germline): SGHVS, FNYEAQ. Trimming took off 0 bases at V and 1 base at J, with 3 bases between the two ends. This CDR3 is 13 amino acids long. The CDR3 loop reads CASSLAENTEAFF. The DNA for the CDR3 is TGTGCCAGCAGCTTAGCAGAGAACACTGAAGCTTTCTTT.

The chain has TRBV5-4 and TRBJ2-7; 8 bases are shared with TRBD2. CDR1 and CDR2 from the germline V gene are SGHNT and YYREEE (reference sequence). The CDR3 consists of 17 residues. With V trimmed by 3 bases and J by 0 bases, 11 bases remained unmatched. The CDR3 DNA reads as TGTGCCAGCAGCTCCTCCCCGGCGGGAGGATACTCCTACGAGCAGTACTTC. Translated, it gives CASSSSPAGGYSYEQYF.

V is TRBV7-2 and J is TRBJ1-3, with a tentative D call TRBD1 (6 bases). Trimming took 4 bases from V and 3 from J, leaving 13 bases between them. CDR1 and CDR2 (germline): SGHTA, FQGNSA. The CDR3 runs 15 residues. CDR3 in amino acids: CASSSLQGYGNTIYF. For the CDR3, the DNA is TGTGCCAGCAGCTCCTTACAGGGCTATGGAAACACCATATATTTT.

The chain combines TRBV2 with TRBJ2-3; TRBD2 matches at 7 bases. Germline V gives CDR1 SNHLY, CDR2 FYNNEI. CDR3 length: 18 amino acids. The V and J ends lost 6 bases and 4 bases, in that order; junction bases with no gene match: 19. CDR3 sequence reads: CASSYTTVGGSHSDTQYF. DNA for the CDR3: TGTGCCAGCAGCTACACCACAGTCGGCGGGAGTCATTCAGATACGCAGTATTTT.

The chain carries TRBV19 and TRBJ2-3; TRBD2 agrees at 7 bases. The CDR3 covers 14 residues. V trimming: 2 bases; J trimming: 1 base; junction bases outside the gene matches: 0. Germline V gene data show CDR1 as LNHDA and CDR2 as SQIVND (reference sequence). CDR3 nucleotides: TGTGCCAGTAGTATAACTAGCGGCACAGATACGCAGTATTTT. Translated: CASSITSGTDTQYF. The variable domain in full, with the rest retrieved from reference TRBV19 and TRBJ2-3, is DGGITQSPKYLFRKEGQNVTLSCEQNLNHDAMYWYRQDPGQGLRLIYYSQIVNDFQKGDIAEGYSVSREKKESFPLTVTSAQKNPTAFYLCASSITSGTDTQYFGPGTRLTVL.

Remarks on this clone: Other DNA variants within this sample encode the same CDR3. The J gene is TRBJ1-1, the V gene TRBV11-1; D is unclear. Germline CDR1 and CDR2: SGHAT and FQDESV (reference sequence). V was clipped by 1 base and J by 7 bases, with 10 bases between them. This CDR3 region has 13 residues. CDR3 nucleotide sequence: TGTGCCAGCAGCTTAGTTGGAGGACTTGAAGCTTTCTTT. Translated: CASSLVGGLEAFF.

This chain joins TRBV7-6 and TRBJ2-7, with D possibly being TRBD1 (6 bases). The CDR3 spans 15 residues. Germline values: CDR1 SGHVS, CDR2 FNYEAQ. Trimming left V 2 bases short and J 3 bases short, with 14 bases between. In DNA, the CDR3 is TGTGCCAGCAGCTTAATGGGGGAAGGGGGCTACGAGCAGTACTTC. Residues: CASSLMGEGGYEQYF.

V usage is TRBV5-1 and J usage is TRBJ2-1; 14 bases fit TRBD2. CDR1 and CDR2 from the germline V gene are SGHRS and YFSETQ. Trimming removed 4 bases from V and 0 bases from J; junction bases left unmatched: 3. The CDR3 has 17 residues. CDR3: CASSTGLAGGSYNEQFF. The CDR3 DNA reads as TGCGCCAGCAGCACTGGACTAGCGGGAGGCTCCTACAATGAGCAGTTCTTC.

The chain carries TRBV6-5 and TRBJ2-7; D ambiguous. Between the trimmed V and J ends, which lost 0 bases and 5 bases, there was a span of 14 bases. Germline loops: CDR1 MNHEY, CDR2 SVGAGI. This CDR3 has 15 amino acids. The CDR3 DNA is TGTGCCAGCAGTTACTCGATAGAAAGGCAGGACGAGCAGTACTTC. Protein product: CASSYSIERQDEQYF.

The chain employs TRBV7-9 and TRBJ1-3; the match to TRBD1 covers 8 bases. CDR1 SEHNR and CDR2 FQNEAQ come from the germline V gene (reference sequence). This CDR3 is 14 amino acids long. With 7 bases clipped from V and 3 bases from J, the junction kept 5 bases outside the gene matches. In nucleotides, the CDR3 is TGTGCCAGCACCCCAGGGGGCTTTGGAAACACCATATATTTT. Amino acid sequence: CASTPGGFGNTIYF.

The V call is TRBV5-1, the J call TRBJ2-1, with 8 bases aligning to TRBD1. Looked up from germline, CDR1 is SGHRS and CDR2 is YFSETQ. V dropped 2 bases and J dropped 7; count of bases not matched to a gene: 5. The CDR3 sequence is 14 residues long. The CDR3 DNA reads TGCGCCAGCAGCTTTCAGGGGGCGCGAAATGAGCAGTTCTTC. Protein product: CASSFQGARNEQFF. The full variable domain, rest sourced from reference TRBV5-1 and TRBJ2-1, is KAGVTQTPRYLIKTRGQQVTLSCSPISGHRSVSWYQQTPGQGLQFLFEYFSETQRNKGNFPGRFSGRQFSNSRSEMNVSTLELGDSALYLCASSFQGARNEQFFGPGTRLTVL.

CDR3 in DNA: TGCGCCAGCAGCTTGTCTTTAGTGGGGGACAGGGGGACCGTCCACAATGAGCAGTTCTTC. Protein sequence: CASSLSLVGDRGTVHNEQFF. V is TRBV5-1 and J is TRBJ2-1, with 11 bases matching TRBD1. V lost 1 base to trimming and J lost 5 bases; unmatched junction nucleotides: 17. This CDR3 comprises 20 residues. Germline V gene sequence: CDR1 SGHRS, CDR2 YFSETQ.

J is TRBJ2-5 and V is TRBV18; possibly TRBD1 for D (6 bases). The DNA end lines up better with TRBJ2-7; the J call may be wrong. This CDR3 comprises 14 residues. Germline V CDR1 and CDR2: KGHSH, LQKENI. The CDR3: CASSPRADSYEQYF. For the CDR3, the DNA is TGTGCCAGCTCACCCAGGGCGGACAGTTACGAGCAGTACTTC.

About this clone: This sequence is one base from a far larger clone and is likely a read error. This chain links TRBV9 with TRBJ2-1, with TRBD2 matching over 10 bases. Germline V lookup: CDR1 SGDLS, CDR2 YYNGEE. CDR3 length: 17 residues. V was clipped by 5 bases and J by 1 base; unmatched bases: 9. The chain's CDR3 is CASSLWASGSSYNEQFF. The CDR3 DNA reads as TGTGCCAGCAGTTTATGGGCTAGCGGGAGTTCCTACAATGAGCAGTTCTTC.

CDR3 nucleotide sequence: TGCGCCAGCAGTCAATTTGTCCACGAGCAGTACTTC. Translation: CASSQFVHEQYF. This chain uses TRBV23-1 with TRBJ2-7; D remains ambiguous. TRBV23-1 belongs to the ORF category, with a function that is uncertain. With 1 base removed from V and 5 bases from J, the gap between germline ends came to 6 bases. This CDR3 is built from 12 residues.

This clone was detected only once. The genes are TRBV5-1 and TRBJ2-1; 7 bases line up with TRBD2. This CDR3 contains 15 residues. V was pared by 0 bases and J by 4 bases, with 4 bases of the junction left unmatched. The V gene's germline CDR1 is SGHRS and CDR2 YFSETQ. The CDR3 protein is CASSLVSGPYNEQFF. In nucleotides, the CDR3 is TGCGCCAGCAGCTTGGTTAGCGGGCCATACAATGAGCAGTTCTTC.

This chain connects TRBV7-9 to TRBJ2-4; D perhaps matches TRBD2 (5 bases). V lost 4 bases to trimming and J lost 9 bases, with 19 bases between them. CDR3 length: 15 amino acids. The germline V gene has CDR1 SEHNR and CDR2 FQNEAQ (reference sequence). This chain's CDR3 is CASSSLGPDYPIQYF. In DNA, the CDR3 is TGTGCCAGCAGCTCCCTCGGACCCGACTACCCCATTCAGTACTTC.

The chain uses TRBV19 and TRBJ2-2; D not certain. This CDR3 region has 17 residues. The germline V gene has CDR1 LNHDA and CDR2 SQIVND (reference sequence). Between the trimmed V and J ends, which lost 3 bases and 2 bases, there was a span of 16 bases. This chain's CDR3 is CASSIVNKLGNTGELFF. The DNA of the CDR3 is TGTGCCAGTAGTATCGTTAATAAACTCGGCAACACCGGGGAGCTGTTTTTT.

The chain links TRBV5-1 to TRBJ2-1, with 10 bases fitting TRBD2. The CDR3 length is 15 residues. With V trimmed by 7 bases and J by 4 bases, 8 bases remained unmatched. Germline V lookup: CDR1 SGHRS, CDR2 YFSETQ. Here the CDR3 DNA reads TGCGCCAGCGCCTTAACTAGCGGGGCTTACAATGAGCAGTTCTTC. Protein product: CASALTSGAYNEQFF.

The V and J genes are TRBV6-1 and TRBJ1-4, with 7 bases identical to TRBD1. This CDR3 contains 13 residues. CDR1 and CDR2 (germline): MNHNS, SASEGT. Trimming cost V 7 bases and J 4 bases; bases outside gene matches: 3. The CDR3 nucleotides are TGTGCCAGCACATCAGGGGGTAATGAAAAACTGTTTTTT. This gives the protein CASTSGGNEKLFF.

The CDR3 nucleotides are TGTGCCAGCTCACGTAAGGGGGGACAAGAGACCCAGTACTTC. It translates to CASSRKGGQETQYF. The J gene is TRBJ2-5, the V gene TRBV18, with D perhaps given as TRBD1 or TRBD2 (6 bases each). V gave up 4 bases and J gave up 2 bases, with 11 bases separating them. Germline CDR1 KGHSH, CDR2 LQKENI. The CDR3 is 14 amino acids.

The V gene is TRBV7-2, the J gene TRBJ2-3; D possibly corresponds to TRBD1 (6 bases). Germline CDR1 is SGHTA and CDR2 is FQGNSA. Trimming pared 1 base from V and 2 bases from J, leaving 16 bases between. CDR3 length equals 17 residues. The CDR3 DNA reads as TGTGCCAGCAGCTTAGAGCAGGGGCGAGGGGCCACAGATACGCAGTATTTT. This encodes CASSLEQGRGATDTQYF.

This chain connects TRBV11-2 to TRBJ2-3, with D possibly TRBD2 on 6 matching bases. The CDR3 runs 14 residues. Germline values: CDR1 SGHAT, CDR2 FQNNGV. Trimming pared 4 bases from V and 8 bases from J, leaving 16 bases between. The CDR3 DNA follows: TGTGCCAGCAGCTCAGACCTAGCGACTGGTACGCAGTATTTT. This encodes CASSSDLATGTQYF.